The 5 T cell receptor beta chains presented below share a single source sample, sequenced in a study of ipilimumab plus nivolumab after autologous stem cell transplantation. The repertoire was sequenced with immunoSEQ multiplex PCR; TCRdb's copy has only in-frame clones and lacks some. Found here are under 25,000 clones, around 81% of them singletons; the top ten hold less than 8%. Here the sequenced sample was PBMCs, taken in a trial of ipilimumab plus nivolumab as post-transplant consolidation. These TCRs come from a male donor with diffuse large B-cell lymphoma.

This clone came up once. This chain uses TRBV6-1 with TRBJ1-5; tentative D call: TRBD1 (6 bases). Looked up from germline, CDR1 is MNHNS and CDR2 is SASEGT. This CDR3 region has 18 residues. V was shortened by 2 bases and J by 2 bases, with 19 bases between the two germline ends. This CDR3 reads CASSERLGGGLGNQPQHF. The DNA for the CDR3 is TGTGCCAGCAGTGAACGGCTTGGGGGGGGCTTGGGCAATCAGCCCCAGCATTTT.

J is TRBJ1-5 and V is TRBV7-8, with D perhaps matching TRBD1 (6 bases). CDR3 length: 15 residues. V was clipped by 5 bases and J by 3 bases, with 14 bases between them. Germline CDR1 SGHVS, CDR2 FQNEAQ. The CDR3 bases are TGTGCCAGCAGCGCCCGTGGGGGCCTCAATCAGCCCCAGCATTTT. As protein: CASSARGGLNQPQHF.

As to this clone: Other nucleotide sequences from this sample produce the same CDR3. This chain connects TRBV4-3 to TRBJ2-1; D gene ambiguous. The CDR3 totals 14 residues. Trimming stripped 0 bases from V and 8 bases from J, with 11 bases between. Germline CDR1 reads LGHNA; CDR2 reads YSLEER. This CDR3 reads CASSQDAGLDEQFF. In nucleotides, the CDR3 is TGCGCCAGCAGCCAAGACGCTGGGTTGGATGAGCAGTTCTTC.

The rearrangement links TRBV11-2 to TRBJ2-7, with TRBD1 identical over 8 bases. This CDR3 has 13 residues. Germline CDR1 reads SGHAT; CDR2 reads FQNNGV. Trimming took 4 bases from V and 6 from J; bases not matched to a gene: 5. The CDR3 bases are TGTGCCAGCAGCTCCCGACAGGGGTTCGAGCAGTACTTC. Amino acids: CASSSRQGFEQYF.

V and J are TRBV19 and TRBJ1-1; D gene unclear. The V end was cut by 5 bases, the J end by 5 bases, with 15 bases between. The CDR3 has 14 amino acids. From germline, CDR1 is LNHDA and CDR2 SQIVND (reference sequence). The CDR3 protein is CASSLGFGGTEAFF. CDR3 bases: TGTGCCAGTAGTTTAGGATTCGGAGGTACTGAAGCTTTCTTT.